Detailed here is one T cell receptor beta chain. The sample comes from a study of CD8 T cells in Susac syndrome. RNA totalling roughly 0.45 to 1 ug underwent reverse transcription with random hexamers. From the immunoSEQ multiplex PCR reads, TCRdb called clonotypes with MiXCR, one entry per CDR3 protein. This table has tens of thousands of distinct CDR3 sequences, roughly 93% appearing once. Germline-derived CDR1 and CDR2 are MGHRA and YSYEKL. Trimming cost V 0 bases and J 8 bases, with 14 bases left between them. CDR3 size: 15 residues. This TCR came from a human donor in good health. Sample: CD8+ T cells from PBMCs. The V gene is TRBV4-1, the J gene TRBJ2-1, with D perhaps TRBD2 (5 bases). CDR3: CASSQETGFADEQFF. In DNA form, the CDR3 reads TGCGCCAGCAGCCAAGAAACGGGATTTGCCGATGAGCAGTTCTTC.